What follows are 12 T cell receptor beta chains derived from one specimen sequenced in a study of blood T cells in healthy people across ages. It was with a sample-barcoded 5' primer and a J-beta primer mix that a second PCR of roughly 7 to 12 cycles was run. Each CDR3 protein gets one entry after TCRdb re-called the 5' RACE reads with MiXCR. This sample has around 2 million distinct CDR3 sequences, with about two fifths found just once. The sample was blood. These receptors were taken from a human donor in good health.

This clonotype has a handful of counts. The gene calls are TRBV7-6 and TRBJ2-1; D is unclear. The CDR3 runs 16 residues. The V end lost 1 base, the J end lost 1 base, and 11 bases lay between the germline ends. Germline-derived CDR1 and CDR2 are SGHVS and FNYEAQ. The CDR3 DNA is TGTGCCAGCAGCTTAGGCCAGCCAGATTCCTACAATGAGCAGTTCTTC. Translated: CASSLGQPDSYNEQFF.

The CDR3 bases are TGTGCCAGCAGCCCCTGGGGGTCTAGGGGTGAAAAACTGTTTTTT. Encoded protein: CASSPWGSRGEKLFF. The V gene is TRBV7-8, the J gene TRBJ1-4; a weak D match, TRBD1 (5 bases). The CDR3 totals 15 residues. Germline V gene sequence: CDR1 SGHVS, CDR2 FQNEAQ. Trimming pared 5 bases from V and 7 bases from J, leaving 17 bases between. The variable domain in full, completed from reference TRBV7-8 and TRBJ1-4, reads GAGVSQSPRYKVAKRGQDVALRCDPISGHVSLFWYQQALGQGPEFLTYFQNEAQLDKSGLPSDRFFAERPEGSVSTLKIQRTQQEDSAVYLCASSPWGSRGEKLFFGSGTQLSVL.

The chain is built from TRBV10-3 and TRBJ2-7; the D gene is possibly TRBD1 (6 bases). The CDR3 contains 13 residues. Germline V gene lookup returns CDR1 ENHRY and CDR2 SYGVKD. Deletions cut 7 bases from V and 2 bases from J, with 12 bases between. The CDR3 DNA is TGTGCCATCATGGAAGGACAGACCTACGAGCAGTACTTC. Its translation is CAIMEGQTYEQYF.

This clonotype was seen a handful of times. The chain combines TRBV7-9 with TRBJ2-1, with D possibly matching TRBD2 (6 bases). CDR3 length: 16 residues. The V end was cut by 5 bases, the J end by 4 bases, with 18 bases between. From germline, CDR1 is SEHNR and CDR2 FQNEAQ (reference sequence). The CDR3 loop is CASSGSLAVKYNEQFF. CDR3 in DNA: TGTGCCAGCAGCGGCTCGTTAGCGGTGAAATACAATGAGCAGTTCTTC.

This clonotype was detected a few times. V and J are TRBV15 and TRBJ1-2; D possibly corresponds to TRBD1 (5 bases). This CDR3 comprises 16 residues. With 3 bases removed from V and 3 bases from J, the gap between germline ends came to 17 bases. CDR1 is LNHNV and CDR2 is YYDKDF in the germline V gene (reference sequence). The CDR3 bases are TGTGCCACCAGCAGGCCCAGTGGGGGGACCGACTATGGCTACACCTTC. Protein: CATSRPSGGTDYGYTF.

The chain combines TRBV3-1 with TRBJ2-1; perhaps TRBD2 as D (5 bases). Trimming took 3 bases from V and 12 from J, leaving 9 bases between them. The CDR3 is 11 residues long. Germline assignment: CDR1 LGHDT and CDR2 YNNKEL (reference sequence). The CDR3 loop is CASSHGSGQFF. In DNA, the CDR3 is TGTGCCAGCAGCCACGGAAGCGGGCAGTTCTTC.

The chain combines TRBV24-1 with TRBJ2-3; 7 bases are shared with TRBD1. Germline lookup yields CDR1 KGHDR and CDR2 SFDVKD. V shed 7 bases and J 3 bases; nucleotides not matched to a gene: 9. The CDR3 is 15 residues long. The CDR3 reads CATRETGSGTDTQYF. For the CDR3, the DNA is TGTGCCACCAGGGAGACAGGGTCGGGGACAGATACGCAGTATTTT.

The rearrangement joins TRBV5-6 to TRBJ2-7; D is unresolved. V was cut by 6 bases and J by 0 bases, with 10 bases left in between. CDR3 length equals 13 residues. From germline, CDR1 is SGHDT and CDR2 YYEEEE. The CDR3 loop is CASTAPSSYEQYF. The CDR3 DNA is TGTGCCAGCACCGCGCCCAGCTCCTACGAGCAGTACTTC.

The chain joins TRBV9 to TRBJ1-2, with D perhaps matching TRBD1 (5 bases). Germline CDR1 is SGDLS and CDR2 is YYNGEE. The CDR3 is 17 residues long. Trimming removed 2 bases from V and 2 bases from J, with 19 bases in between. This CDR3 reads CASSVRRDPRVNYGYTF. For the CDR3, the DNA is TGTGCCAGCAGCGTTCGACGGGACCCCCGGGTCAACTATGGCTACACCTTC.

CDR3 sequence reads: CASSLTTDSYEQYF. In DNA form, the CDR3 reads TGTGCCAGCAGCTTGACGACTGACTCCTACGAGCAGTACTTC. The rearrangement links TRBV7-2 to TRBJ2-7; the D is unclear. The CDR3 runs 14 residues. The germline V and J ends were trimmed by 3 bases and 0 bases, with 9 bases remaining between them. CDR1 is SGHTA, CDR2 FQGNSA, per germline. Full variable domain (rest looked up from reference TRBV7-2 and TRBJ2-7): GAGVSQSPSNKVTEKGKDVELRCDPISGHTALYWYRQSLGQGLEFLIYFQGNSAPDKSGLPSDRFSAERTGGSVSTLTIQRTQQEDSAVYLCASSLTTDSYEQYFGPGTRLTVT.

This clonotype has ten or more counts. The V call is TRBV29-1, the J call TRBJ2-1; D unresolved. Germline CDR1 reads SQVTM; CDR2 reads ANQGSEA. The CDR3 contains 9 residues. V dropped 5 bases and J dropped 6 bases, with 2 bases sitting between them. CDR3 protein: CSVSNEQFF. The CDR3 DNA is TGCAGCGTTTCCAATGAGCAGTTCTTC.

The J gene is TRBJ2-5, the V gene TRBV25-1; a weak D match, TRBD1 (5 bases). The J call may be in error: the DNA end matches TRBJ2-7 better. Per the germline V gene, CDR1 is MGHDK and CDR2 is SYGVNS. The CDR3 is 14 amino acids. This CDR3 is CASSLRRAPYEQYF. As DNA, the CDR3 is TGTGCCAGCAGTCTGCGCAGGGCCCCCTACGAGCAGTACTTC.